This T cell receptor (beta chain) was sequenced during a study of Ad26.COV2.S vaccination and SARS-CoV-2 variants. Treatment in this sample: 15 to 20 received Ad26.COV2.S at low or high dose, single or two shots; several received placebo; per-sample allocation not given. Following the first vaccine or placebo injection, samples were taken on day 63. Only in-frame clones appear in the TCRdb table, and some are missing; sequencing was by immunoSEQ multiplex PCR. The sample carries 350,000 to 450,000 clones, around 83% recorded once. Germline V CDR1 and CDR2: MNHEY, SVGEGT. V lost 2 bases and J 5 bases, leaving 9 bases between the germline ends. The CDR3 totals 13 residues. Regarding the study as a whole: Substantial breadth was reported for post-vaccination spike-specific CD8+ and CD4+ T cells.

In the case of this clone: Its antigen remains unidentified.

V and J are TRBV6-2 or TRBV6-3 and TRBJ1-1, with D hard to call. This TCR came from a person between 18 and 60 years old who received the Ad26.COV2.S COVID-19 vaccine or a placebo. Sequences were derived from peripheral blood, sampled in a trial of Ad26.COV2.S vaccine versus placebo. DNA of the CDR3: TGTGCCAGCAGTTACACCGGAGGTACTGAAGCTTTCTTT. Translating it yields CASSYTGGTEAFF.